This section outlines one T cell receptor beta chain sequence together with its context. Trimming took 0 bases from V and 5 from J; bases not matched to a gene: 3. This CDR3 has 15 amino acids. CDR1 and CDR2 (germline): SGDLS, YYNGEE. This entry belongs to a study of shared clonotypes between healthy human individuals. Cells designated naive CD8 were CD45RO-negative and were positively selected for CCR7, with terminally differentiated effector memory CD45RA+ cells excluded. The method was immunoSEQ multiplex PCR; TCRdb's version includes in-frame clones alone and lacks a portion of them. In the table there are around 700,000 clones, about 90% of which are singletons.

The rearrangement uses TRBV9 and TRBJ2-1; 9 nucleotides match TRBD2. The source is a man aged 25 to 40 in good health. Sequencing was done on a sample of naive CD8+ T cells sorted from blood. The CDR3 loop is CASSVETSGDNEQFF. The CDR3 DNA is TGTGCCAGCAGCGTAGAGACTAGCGGAGACAATGAGCAGTTCTTC.